This T cell receptor (beta chain) is from a study of T cells after yellow fever vaccination (dated by TCRdb to about 2019). With regard to the full study: The SMART-Seq v4 Ultra Low Input RNA kit was used to prepare libraries from fractions with low cell numbers. Bulk TCR alpha and beta repertoires were sequenced longitudinally to track T-cell clones before and after primary and booster YFV17D yellow fever vaccination. Two healthy male donors made up the cohort, one aged 18 to 29 years and the other aged 30 to 40 years. Bulk PBMC replicates and cell subsets were isolated from blood drawn at multiple timepoints before and after both primary and secondary immunization.

Sequencing was carried out with an Illumina NovaSeq 6000. TCR cDNA was synthesized by 5'RACE template switching, which introduced a universal primer site and unique molecular identifiers. cDNA synthesis was primed from both the TCR alpha and TCR beta constant segments. Library amplification involved two PCR steps, and the second step added sample barcodes and sequencing adapters. Sequencing of libraries was done on Illumina HiSeq 2500 (2x100 bp) or NovaSeq (2x150 bp). Regarding the original processing steps: Reads were demultiplexed and collapsed into UMI consensus sequences with MIGEC, and V(D)J alignment was performed with MiXCR. Vaccine-responding clonotypes were defined with edgeR using replicate PBMC samples, requiring FDR below 0.01 and a log2 fold change above 5 up to day 15. Bulk clonotypes were assigned CD4 or CD8 identity according to which sequenced CD4 or CD8 repertoire held them at higher abundance. Using fastp trimming at Q25 and MiXCR clonotype assembly, TCRdb reanalyzed the public sequencing data and kept in-frame beta chains. One record per CDR3 amino acid sequence lists the most common genes and DNA. V and J calls and clone size were set by TCRdb, not the authors. The sample table records about 320,000 distinct CDR3 sequences; about 10% of these occur just once. Together, the top ten hold about 3.5% of the sample.

General findings and caveats noted by the study authors: A small share of clonotypes occurred in both CD4 and CD8 compartments, likely arising from convergent recombination. The study included only a couple of donors, which limits how far the findings can be generalized. Compared with the primary T-cell response, the secondary T-cell response was weaker but faster, peaking on day 5 rather than day 15. Because abundant contaminating clonotypes from the bulk population could be contained in FACS-sorted repertoires, computational filtering was required. Most clones expanded after primary vaccination (around 97% of CD4 and around 88% of CD8) were re-detected after the booster, suggesting that broad memory maintenance occurred.

On this clonotype: Its specific antigen is unknown. No much larger clonotype is one base removed from it; base qualities were not supplied.

The treatment or condition tag for this specimen amounts to: live attenuated yellow fever vaccine strain. PBMCs were isolated from peripheral blood using a standard Ficoll-Paque protocol. Dynabeads CD4 and CD8 positive selection kits were used to isolate CD4 and CD8 T-cell fractions. TriZol was used to extract RNA from bulk PBMCs, from CD4 and CD8 fractions, and from dextramer-positive and dextramer-negative fractions. There are 13 amino acids in the CDR3, from cysteine to phenylalanine inclusive. The sequence is cut down to CDR3 DNA, 39 bases in frame from base 1. CDR1 and CDR2 are read off the germline V gene (reference sequence) as DFQATT and SNEGSKA. The trim is 4 bases for V and 2 bases for J, with a gap of 9 bases between the germline ends.

Sequencing used CD4+ T cells sorted from PBMCs, obtained 45 days after the yellow fever booster vaccination. The source is a young man who received the YFV17D yellow fever vaccine. Here the chain combines TRBV20-1 and TRBJ1-5; no confident D gene assignment can be made. This receptor has the CDR3 CSATGQGNQPQHF. DNA sequence: TGCAGTGCTACCGGGCAGGGCAATCAGCCCCAGCATTTT.